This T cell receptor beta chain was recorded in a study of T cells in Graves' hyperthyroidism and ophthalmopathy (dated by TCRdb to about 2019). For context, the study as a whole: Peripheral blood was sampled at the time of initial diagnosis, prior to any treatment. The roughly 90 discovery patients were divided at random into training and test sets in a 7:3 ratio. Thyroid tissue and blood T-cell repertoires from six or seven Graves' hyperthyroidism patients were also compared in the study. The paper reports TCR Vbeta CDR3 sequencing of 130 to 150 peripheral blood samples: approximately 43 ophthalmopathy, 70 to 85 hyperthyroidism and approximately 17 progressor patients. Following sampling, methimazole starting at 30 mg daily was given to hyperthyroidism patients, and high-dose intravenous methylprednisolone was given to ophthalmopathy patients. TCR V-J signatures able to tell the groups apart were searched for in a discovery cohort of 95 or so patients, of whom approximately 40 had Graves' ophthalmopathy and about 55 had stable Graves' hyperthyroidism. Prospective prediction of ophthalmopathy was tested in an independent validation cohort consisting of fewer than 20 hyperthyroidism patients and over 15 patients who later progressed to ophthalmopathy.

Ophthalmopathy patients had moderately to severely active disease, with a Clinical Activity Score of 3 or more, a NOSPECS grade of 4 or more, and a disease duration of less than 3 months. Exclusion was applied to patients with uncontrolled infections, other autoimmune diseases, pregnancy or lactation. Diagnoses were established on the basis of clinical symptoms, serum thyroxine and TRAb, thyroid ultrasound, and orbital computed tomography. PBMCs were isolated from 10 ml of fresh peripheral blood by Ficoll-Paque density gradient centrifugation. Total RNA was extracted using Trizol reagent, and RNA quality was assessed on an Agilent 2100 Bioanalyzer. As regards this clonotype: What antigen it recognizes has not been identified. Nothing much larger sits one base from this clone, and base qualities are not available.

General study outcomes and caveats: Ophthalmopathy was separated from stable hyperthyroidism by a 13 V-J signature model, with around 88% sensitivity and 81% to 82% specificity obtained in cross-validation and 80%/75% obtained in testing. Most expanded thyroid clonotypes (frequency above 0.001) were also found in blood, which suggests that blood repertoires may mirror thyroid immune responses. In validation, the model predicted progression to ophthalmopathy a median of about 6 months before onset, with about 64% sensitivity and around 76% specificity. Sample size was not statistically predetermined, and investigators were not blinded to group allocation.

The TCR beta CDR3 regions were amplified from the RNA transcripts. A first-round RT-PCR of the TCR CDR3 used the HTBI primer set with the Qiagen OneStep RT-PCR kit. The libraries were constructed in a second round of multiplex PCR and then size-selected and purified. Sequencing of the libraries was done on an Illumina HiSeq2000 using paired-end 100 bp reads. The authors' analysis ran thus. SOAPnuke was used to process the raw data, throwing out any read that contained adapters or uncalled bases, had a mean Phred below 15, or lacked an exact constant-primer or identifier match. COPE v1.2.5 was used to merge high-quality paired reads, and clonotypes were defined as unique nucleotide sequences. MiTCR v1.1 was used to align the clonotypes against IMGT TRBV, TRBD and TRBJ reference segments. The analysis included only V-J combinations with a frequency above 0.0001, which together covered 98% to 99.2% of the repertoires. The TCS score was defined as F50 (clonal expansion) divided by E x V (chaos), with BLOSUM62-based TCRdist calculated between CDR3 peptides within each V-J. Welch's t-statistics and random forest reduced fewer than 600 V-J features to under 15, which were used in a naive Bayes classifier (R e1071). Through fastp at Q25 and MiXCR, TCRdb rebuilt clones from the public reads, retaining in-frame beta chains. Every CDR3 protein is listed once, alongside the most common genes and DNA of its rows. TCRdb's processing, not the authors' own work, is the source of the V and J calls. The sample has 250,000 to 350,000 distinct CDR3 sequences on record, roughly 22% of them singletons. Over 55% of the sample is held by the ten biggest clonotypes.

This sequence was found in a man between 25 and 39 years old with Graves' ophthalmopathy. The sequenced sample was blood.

CDR3 protein: CASSLGQGSDYGYTF. The sequenced DNA: TGTGCCAGCAGCTTAGGACAGGGGTCGGACTATGGCTACACCTTC. The rearranged chain carries TRBV7-3 and TRBJ1-2; a stretch of 9 junction bases matches TRBD1. Trimmed from V: 2 bases; trimmed from J: 3 bases; junction bases lacking a gene match: 4. Sequences SGHTA (CDR1) and FQGTGA (CDR2) are obtained from the germline V gene. From its cysteine to its phenylalanine, the CDR3 spans 15 amino acids. The read is trimmed to its CDR3 DNA, 45 bases read in frame from base 1. Here the CDR3 is joined to the reference TRBV7-3 and TRBJ1-2 genes, and the full variable domain is: GAGVSQTPSNKVTEKGKYVELRCDPISGHTALYWYRQSLGQGPEFLIYFQGTGAADDSGLPNDRFFAVRPEGSVSTLKIQRTERGDSAVYLCASSLGQGSDYGYTFGSGTRLTVV.